This T cell receptor beta chain was identified during a study of blood T cell repertoires in COVID-19. Across the study: The study drew acute and convalescent COVID-19 samples from the United States, Italy and Spain.

CDR3 size: 14 residues. Germline V gene data show CDR1 as MNHNS and CDR2 as SASEGT. Trimming shortened V by 0 bases and J by 4 bases, and 9 bases separated the two germline ends. Generated by immunoSEQ multiplex PCR, the TCRdb table keeps only in-frame clones and is missing some. The table records 20,000 to 25,000 clones, around 90% of them present only once. This receptor was identified in a human donor in a cohort sampled during active COVID-19. The chain employs TRBV6-1 and TRBJ1-2; D not resolved. Sequenced sample: peripheral blood. The chain's CDR3 is CASSEATNSYGYTF. The CDR3 DNA reads as TGTGCCAGCAGTGAAGCAACCAACAGCTATGGCTACACCTTC.